The table lists the clone carrying this T cell receptor (beta chain) with many counts. The target antigen is unknown. Treatment was busulfan-fludarabine conditioning, a marrow graft, and cyclophosphamide on days +3 and +4. This sample stems from a study of T cells after posttransplantation cyclophosphamide. Study findings and constraints: Recipient CMV seropositivity and CMV reactivation strongly tracked TRB clonality.

The CDR3 has 14 residues. The junction had 4 bases not matched to a gene; V was cut back by 7 bases and J by 3 bases. Germline V gene lookup returns CDR1 MNHNY and CDR2 SVGAGI (reference sequence). Repertoires were generated with immunoSEQ multiplex PCR, while TCRdb's copy carries only in-frame clones and drops some. The sample holds about 5,700 clones, and no clone turns up only once. This TCR came from a male patient between 55 and 70 years old who received an allogeneic stem cell transplant from a related donor, was CMV-positive, and had no GVHD. Some of the T cells might come from the graft donor. V is TRBV6-6 and J is TRBJ2-2; 8 nucleotides line up with TRBD1. This material consisted of PBMCs, taken after allogeneic stem cell transplant with posttransplant cyclophosphamide. CDR3 sequence (DNA): TGTGCCAGCATAACGGACAGGGACACCGGGGAGCTGTTTTTT. Amino acids: CASITDRDTGELFF.